This TCR beta chain was found in a study of human T cells and chemical hapten exposure. V was shortened by 0 bases and J by 9 bases, with 18 bases between the two germline ends. The CDR3 extends over 16 amino acids. In germline, CDR1 is MGHRA, CDR2 YSYEKL. Stated time point: healthy volunteer bleed at 6 weeks. Total RNA was isolated from unfractionated whole blood. This clonotype has a count of ten or more. Each CDR3 protein gets one entry after TCRdb re-called the RACE reads with MiXCR. The sample lists about 34,000 distinct CDR3 sequences, roughly 5% seen once, with roughly 13% in the top ten. Sequences were obtained from whole blood. This chain joins TRBV4-1 and TRBJ1-5; D is ambiguous. This receptor was identified in a human donor in good health. Some clones in this sample may be carry-over from other donors' samples. CDR3 DNA: TGCGCCAGCAGCCAAGACCCTTCAGCCCCAATCCCGCCCCAGCATTTT. Protein product: CASSQDPSAPIPPQHF.